Each of the 8 T cell receptor beta chains below was sequenced from the same sample in a study of cytomegalovirus exposure and HLA in healthy donors. Both 60 Vbeta primers and 13 Jbeta primers went into the PCR. Sequenced by immunoSEQ multiplex PCR; TCRdb stores in-frame clones only, minus some. Of 150,000 to 200,000 clones listed, more than 9.5% are singletons. Input material: PBMCs. Receptors were obtained from a middle-aged man in good health and CMV-seropositive.

Only a few counts were recorded for this clone. This chain links TRBV19 with TRBJ2-7, with TRBD1 matching 9 bases. This CDR3 has 14 residues. CDR1 and CDR2 from the germline V gene are LNHDA and SQIVND (reference sequence). The V gene end was trimmed by 1 base and the J gene end by 3 bases; junction bases not matched to a gene: 1. CDR3 bases: TGTGCCAGTAGTATAGGGACAGGGGTCTACGAGCAGTACTTC. Amino acid sequence: CASSIGTGVYEQYF.

The sample holds a few counts of this clone. The chain joins TRBV11-2 to TRBJ2-1; 7 bases fit TRBD2. Per germline, CDR1 SGHAT and CDR2 FQNNGV. The CDR3 length is 12 residues. The V gene end was trimmed by 4 bases and the J gene end by 10 bases; junction bases not matched to a gene: 4. In DNA form, the CDR3 reads TGTGCCAGCAGCTCTCGAGCGGGGGAGCAGTTCTTC. Translating it yields CASSSRAGEQFF.

This clone was counted a few times. This rearrangement joins TRBV2 to TRBJ1-2; D might be TRBD1 (5 bases). Deletions cut 8 bases from V and 11 bases from J, with 12 bases between. The germline V gene has CDR1 SNHLY and CDR2 FYNNEI. The CDR3 sequence is 10 residues long. The CDR3 loop is CASSRDWYTF. CDR3 DNA sequence: TGTGCCAGCTCTAGGGACTGGTACACCTTC.

This clone has just a few counts. The rearrangement joins TRBV30 to TRBJ1-1; D is ambiguous. The germline V gene encodes CDR1 GTSNPN and CDR2 SVGIG (reference sequence). V shed 2 bases and J shed 8 bases, with 12 bases lying between them. CDR3 length: 12 amino acids. CDR3 in DNA: TGTGCCTGGAGTCACCGAGTGGTGGAAGCTTTCTTT. Protein product: CAWSHRVVEAFF.

The genes are TRBV6-5 and TRBJ1-3, with 7 nucleotides matching TRBD1. This CDR3 contains 15 residues. Trimming took 5 bases from V and 0 from J; bases not matched to a gene: 4. Germline V gene lookup returns CDR1 MNHEY and CDR2 SVGAGI. The CDR3 loop is CASSIDRASGNTIYF. The CDR3 DNA is TGTGCCAGCAGTATTGACAGGGCCTCTGGAAACACCATATATTTT.

J is TRBJ1-1 and V is TRBV7-9, with TRBD1 matching over 8 bases. Germline V CDR1 and CDR2: SEHNR, FQNEAQ (reference sequence). This CDR3 is 14 amino acids long. The trim removed 7 bases at V and 5 bases at J, leaving 9 bases unmatched. In DNA form, the CDR3 reads TGTGCCAGCACCCGTGAAGACAGGGGAACTGAAGCTTTCTTT. It yields the protein CASTREDRGTEAFF.

The chain carries TRBV7-6 and TRBJ2-1, with 9 bases fitting TRBD1. The germline V gene encodes CDR1 SGHVS and CDR2 FNYEAQ. Germline trimming cut 3 bases from V and 9 bases from J; bases unmatched to any gene: 6. The CDR3 totals 14 residues. CDR3: CASSLPGTGREQFF. The CDR3 DNA is TGTGCCAGCAGCTTGCCCGGGACAGGGCGTGAGCAGTTCTTC.

In this sample, this clone turned up a few times. This chain joins TRBV9 and TRBJ1-1; the D gene is possibly TRBD1 (5 bases). This CDR3 has 14 amino acids. CDR1 is SGDLS and CDR2 is YYNGEE in the germline V gene. The ends were cut back, 3 bases at V and 1 base at J, with 10 bases in the middle. The CDR3 region has the DNA TGTGCCAGCAGCGGTACCACAGGGAACACTGAAGCTTTCTTT. Encoded protein: CASSGTTGNTEAFF.